This is a list of T cell receptor beta chains from one sample in a study of blood T cell repertoires in COVID-19. Clones were read by immunoSEQ multiplex PCR, and TCRdb kept only the in-frame ones, dropping some. The profile covers 200,000 to 300,000 clones, with 75% to 90% appearing a single time and roughly 1.8% taken by the ten largest. What was sequenced was peripheral blood. These receptor sequences come from a man younger than 45 with active or convalescent COVID-19. CDR3s include the opening cysteine and the closing phenylalanine or tryptophan. D genes are given only for firm matches. Clone size appears in some rows only: once, few, many, or a class for an expanded clone.

j_gene,d_gene,v_gene,abundance,CDR3aa,CDR3nt
TRBJ2-7,NA,TRBV9,NA,CASSVATLGAEQYF,TGTGCCAGCAGCGTAGCTACTTTGGGGGCCGAGCAGTACTTC
TRBJ2-7,TRBD2,TRBV5-6,once,CASSFWEGEQYF,TGTGCCAGCAGCTTCTGGGAGGGCGAGCAGTACTTC
TRBJ2-3,TRBD1,TRBV11-3,NA,CASSQGQVADTQYF,TGTGCCAGCAGCCAGGGACAGGTTGCAGATACGCAGTATTTT
TRBJ2-7,NA,TRBV7-3,once,CASSLALRRVYEQYF,TGTGCCAGCAGCTTAGCTTTACGGAGGGTCTACGAGCAGTACTTC
TRBJ2-7,TRBD1,TRBV19,NA,CASSRDSDLNEQYF,TGTGCCAGTAGTCGGGACAGTGACTTAAACGAGCAGTACTTC
TRBJ1-4,TRBD1,TRBV28,NA,CASRGDRAGEKLFF,TGTGCCAGCAGGGGGGACAGGGCGGGGGAAAAACTGTTTTTT
TRBJ2-2,NA,TRBV24-1,NA,CATSDGARRNTGELFF,TGTGCCACCAGTGATGGGGCTAGGCGGAACACCGGGGAGCTGTTTTTT
TRBJ2-2,NA,TRBV2,few,CASSGDTGELFF,TGTGCCAGCAGTGGCGACACCGGGGAGCTGTTTTTT
TRBJ2-7,NA,TRBV7-2,NA,CASSLEGGAYEQYF,TGTGCCAGCAGCTTAGAAGGCGGAGCCTACGAGCAGTACTTC
TRBJ1-6,NA,TRBV7-8,NA,CASSLVPEHYNSPLHF,TGTGCCAGCAGCTTAGTCCCCGAGCACTATAATTCACCCCTCCACTTT
TRBJ1-1,TRBD1,TRBV14,NA,CASSPRTGQGGLVNTEAFF,TGTGCCAGCAGCCCGCGGACGGGACAGGGTGGATTGGTGAACACTGAAGCTTTCTTT
TRBJ1-2,TRBD1,TRBV4-3,NA,CASSQQTGGVGYGYTF,TGCGCCAGCAGCCAACAGACAGGGGGCGTAGGCTATGGCTACACCTTC
TRBJ1-2,NA,TRBV4-3,NA,CASSQDFGNYGYTF,TGCGCCAGCAGCCAAGACTTCGGTAACTATGGCTACACCTTC
TRBJ1-4,NA,TRBV11-2,NA,CASSWAVGGDNEKLFF,TGTGCCAGCAGCTGGGCAGTGGGAGGGGATAATGAAAAACTGTTTTTT
TRBJ2-1,NA,TRBV21-1,NA,CASSLGDRVTGEQFF,TGTGCCAGCAGCCTTGGGGACAGGGTAACGGGTGAGCAGTTCTTC
TRBJ2-2,NA,TRBV24-1,NA,CATSDAGNTGELFF,TGTGCCACCAGTGACGCGGGGAATACCGGGGAGCTGTTTTTT
TRBJ1-2,NA,TRBV20-1,NA,CSASLALTGGYTF,TGCAGTGCTAGTCTCGCCCTGACTGGGGGCTACACCTTC
TRBJ2-1,NA,TRBV4-2,NA,CASSQQNRDNEQFF,TGTGCCAGCAGCCAACAGAACAGGGACAATGAGCAGTTCTTC
TRBJ2-7,NA,TRBV5-1,NA,CASSWQGRPYEQYF,TGCGCCAGCAGCTGGCAGGGTCGGCCCTACGAGCAGTACTTC
TRBJ2-3,NA,TRBV3-1/TRBV3-2,NA,CASSQDRRSTDTQYF,TGTGCCAGCAGCCAAGATCGGAGAAGCACAGATACGCAGTATTTT
TRBJ1-2,NA,TRBV4-1,once,CASSQEGQGPYYFNYGYTF,TGCGCCAGCAGCCAAGAGGGTCAGGGCCCCTATTATTTTAACTATGGCTACACCTTC
TRBJ2-2,TRBD1,TRBV7-7,NA,CASTSITGTGGTGELFF,TGTGCCAGCACCTCTATTACCGGGACAGGGGGGACCGGGGAGCTGTTTTTT
TRBJ2-1,TRBD2,TRBV9,NA,CASSAKITVAGTYNEQFF,TGTGCCAGCAGCGCAAAGATCACCGTAGCGGGGACCTACAATGAGCAGTTCTTC
TRBJ1-5,NA,TRBV5-6,few,CASSLYRVSNQPQHF,TGTGCCAGCAGCTTGTACAGGGTAAGCAATCAGCCCCAGCATTTT
TRBJ1-2,TRBD1,TRBV18,NA,CASSPPTGTGGFGYTF,TGTGCCAGCTCACCACCGACAGGGACAGGGGGCTTTGGCTACACCTTC
TRBJ1-2,NA,TRBV21-1,NA,CASSKAQGNNYGYTF,TGTGCCAGCAGCAAAGCACAGGGGAATAACTATGGCTACACCTTC
TRBJ2-1,NA,TRBV9,NA,CASSPGQGGLNEQFF,TGTGCCAGCAGCCCGGGGCAGGGGGGTCTAAATGAGCAGTTCTTC